This T cell receptor beta chain is drawn from a study of shared clonotypes between healthy human individuals. Whole-study results and caveats: Clonotypes shared by all four sorted-subset donors had higher generation probabilities than non-shared clonotypes.

This clone has at least ten counts. Antigen unknown. Under the authors' procedure: Junction-only sequences produced by ImmunoSEQ had no quality scores, so filtering differed. Profiling relied on immunoSEQ multiplex PCR, and the TCRdb table lists in-frame clones only, not all of them. The V and J calls and the clone size are those of that table, but D and trimming were determined from the DNA. The data hold more than 80,000 clones, with under 70% observed a single time. The V gene end was trimmed by 0 bases and the J gene end by 8 bases; junction bases not matched to a gene: 2. This CDR3 comprises 15 residues. CDR1 and CDR2 from the germline V gene are SGHNT and YENEEA.

This chain joins TRBV11-3 and TRBJ2-3, with 13 positions matching TRBD2. Material: memory CD8+ T cells sorted from blood. Noted subset: CD45RO+ cells pooled with CCR7-negative TemRA cells. The TCR comes from a man aged 25 to 40 in good health. CDR3 bases: TGTGCCAGCAGCTTAGACCGGACTAGCGGGAGTACGCAGTATTTT. Protein: CASSLDRTSGSTQYF.